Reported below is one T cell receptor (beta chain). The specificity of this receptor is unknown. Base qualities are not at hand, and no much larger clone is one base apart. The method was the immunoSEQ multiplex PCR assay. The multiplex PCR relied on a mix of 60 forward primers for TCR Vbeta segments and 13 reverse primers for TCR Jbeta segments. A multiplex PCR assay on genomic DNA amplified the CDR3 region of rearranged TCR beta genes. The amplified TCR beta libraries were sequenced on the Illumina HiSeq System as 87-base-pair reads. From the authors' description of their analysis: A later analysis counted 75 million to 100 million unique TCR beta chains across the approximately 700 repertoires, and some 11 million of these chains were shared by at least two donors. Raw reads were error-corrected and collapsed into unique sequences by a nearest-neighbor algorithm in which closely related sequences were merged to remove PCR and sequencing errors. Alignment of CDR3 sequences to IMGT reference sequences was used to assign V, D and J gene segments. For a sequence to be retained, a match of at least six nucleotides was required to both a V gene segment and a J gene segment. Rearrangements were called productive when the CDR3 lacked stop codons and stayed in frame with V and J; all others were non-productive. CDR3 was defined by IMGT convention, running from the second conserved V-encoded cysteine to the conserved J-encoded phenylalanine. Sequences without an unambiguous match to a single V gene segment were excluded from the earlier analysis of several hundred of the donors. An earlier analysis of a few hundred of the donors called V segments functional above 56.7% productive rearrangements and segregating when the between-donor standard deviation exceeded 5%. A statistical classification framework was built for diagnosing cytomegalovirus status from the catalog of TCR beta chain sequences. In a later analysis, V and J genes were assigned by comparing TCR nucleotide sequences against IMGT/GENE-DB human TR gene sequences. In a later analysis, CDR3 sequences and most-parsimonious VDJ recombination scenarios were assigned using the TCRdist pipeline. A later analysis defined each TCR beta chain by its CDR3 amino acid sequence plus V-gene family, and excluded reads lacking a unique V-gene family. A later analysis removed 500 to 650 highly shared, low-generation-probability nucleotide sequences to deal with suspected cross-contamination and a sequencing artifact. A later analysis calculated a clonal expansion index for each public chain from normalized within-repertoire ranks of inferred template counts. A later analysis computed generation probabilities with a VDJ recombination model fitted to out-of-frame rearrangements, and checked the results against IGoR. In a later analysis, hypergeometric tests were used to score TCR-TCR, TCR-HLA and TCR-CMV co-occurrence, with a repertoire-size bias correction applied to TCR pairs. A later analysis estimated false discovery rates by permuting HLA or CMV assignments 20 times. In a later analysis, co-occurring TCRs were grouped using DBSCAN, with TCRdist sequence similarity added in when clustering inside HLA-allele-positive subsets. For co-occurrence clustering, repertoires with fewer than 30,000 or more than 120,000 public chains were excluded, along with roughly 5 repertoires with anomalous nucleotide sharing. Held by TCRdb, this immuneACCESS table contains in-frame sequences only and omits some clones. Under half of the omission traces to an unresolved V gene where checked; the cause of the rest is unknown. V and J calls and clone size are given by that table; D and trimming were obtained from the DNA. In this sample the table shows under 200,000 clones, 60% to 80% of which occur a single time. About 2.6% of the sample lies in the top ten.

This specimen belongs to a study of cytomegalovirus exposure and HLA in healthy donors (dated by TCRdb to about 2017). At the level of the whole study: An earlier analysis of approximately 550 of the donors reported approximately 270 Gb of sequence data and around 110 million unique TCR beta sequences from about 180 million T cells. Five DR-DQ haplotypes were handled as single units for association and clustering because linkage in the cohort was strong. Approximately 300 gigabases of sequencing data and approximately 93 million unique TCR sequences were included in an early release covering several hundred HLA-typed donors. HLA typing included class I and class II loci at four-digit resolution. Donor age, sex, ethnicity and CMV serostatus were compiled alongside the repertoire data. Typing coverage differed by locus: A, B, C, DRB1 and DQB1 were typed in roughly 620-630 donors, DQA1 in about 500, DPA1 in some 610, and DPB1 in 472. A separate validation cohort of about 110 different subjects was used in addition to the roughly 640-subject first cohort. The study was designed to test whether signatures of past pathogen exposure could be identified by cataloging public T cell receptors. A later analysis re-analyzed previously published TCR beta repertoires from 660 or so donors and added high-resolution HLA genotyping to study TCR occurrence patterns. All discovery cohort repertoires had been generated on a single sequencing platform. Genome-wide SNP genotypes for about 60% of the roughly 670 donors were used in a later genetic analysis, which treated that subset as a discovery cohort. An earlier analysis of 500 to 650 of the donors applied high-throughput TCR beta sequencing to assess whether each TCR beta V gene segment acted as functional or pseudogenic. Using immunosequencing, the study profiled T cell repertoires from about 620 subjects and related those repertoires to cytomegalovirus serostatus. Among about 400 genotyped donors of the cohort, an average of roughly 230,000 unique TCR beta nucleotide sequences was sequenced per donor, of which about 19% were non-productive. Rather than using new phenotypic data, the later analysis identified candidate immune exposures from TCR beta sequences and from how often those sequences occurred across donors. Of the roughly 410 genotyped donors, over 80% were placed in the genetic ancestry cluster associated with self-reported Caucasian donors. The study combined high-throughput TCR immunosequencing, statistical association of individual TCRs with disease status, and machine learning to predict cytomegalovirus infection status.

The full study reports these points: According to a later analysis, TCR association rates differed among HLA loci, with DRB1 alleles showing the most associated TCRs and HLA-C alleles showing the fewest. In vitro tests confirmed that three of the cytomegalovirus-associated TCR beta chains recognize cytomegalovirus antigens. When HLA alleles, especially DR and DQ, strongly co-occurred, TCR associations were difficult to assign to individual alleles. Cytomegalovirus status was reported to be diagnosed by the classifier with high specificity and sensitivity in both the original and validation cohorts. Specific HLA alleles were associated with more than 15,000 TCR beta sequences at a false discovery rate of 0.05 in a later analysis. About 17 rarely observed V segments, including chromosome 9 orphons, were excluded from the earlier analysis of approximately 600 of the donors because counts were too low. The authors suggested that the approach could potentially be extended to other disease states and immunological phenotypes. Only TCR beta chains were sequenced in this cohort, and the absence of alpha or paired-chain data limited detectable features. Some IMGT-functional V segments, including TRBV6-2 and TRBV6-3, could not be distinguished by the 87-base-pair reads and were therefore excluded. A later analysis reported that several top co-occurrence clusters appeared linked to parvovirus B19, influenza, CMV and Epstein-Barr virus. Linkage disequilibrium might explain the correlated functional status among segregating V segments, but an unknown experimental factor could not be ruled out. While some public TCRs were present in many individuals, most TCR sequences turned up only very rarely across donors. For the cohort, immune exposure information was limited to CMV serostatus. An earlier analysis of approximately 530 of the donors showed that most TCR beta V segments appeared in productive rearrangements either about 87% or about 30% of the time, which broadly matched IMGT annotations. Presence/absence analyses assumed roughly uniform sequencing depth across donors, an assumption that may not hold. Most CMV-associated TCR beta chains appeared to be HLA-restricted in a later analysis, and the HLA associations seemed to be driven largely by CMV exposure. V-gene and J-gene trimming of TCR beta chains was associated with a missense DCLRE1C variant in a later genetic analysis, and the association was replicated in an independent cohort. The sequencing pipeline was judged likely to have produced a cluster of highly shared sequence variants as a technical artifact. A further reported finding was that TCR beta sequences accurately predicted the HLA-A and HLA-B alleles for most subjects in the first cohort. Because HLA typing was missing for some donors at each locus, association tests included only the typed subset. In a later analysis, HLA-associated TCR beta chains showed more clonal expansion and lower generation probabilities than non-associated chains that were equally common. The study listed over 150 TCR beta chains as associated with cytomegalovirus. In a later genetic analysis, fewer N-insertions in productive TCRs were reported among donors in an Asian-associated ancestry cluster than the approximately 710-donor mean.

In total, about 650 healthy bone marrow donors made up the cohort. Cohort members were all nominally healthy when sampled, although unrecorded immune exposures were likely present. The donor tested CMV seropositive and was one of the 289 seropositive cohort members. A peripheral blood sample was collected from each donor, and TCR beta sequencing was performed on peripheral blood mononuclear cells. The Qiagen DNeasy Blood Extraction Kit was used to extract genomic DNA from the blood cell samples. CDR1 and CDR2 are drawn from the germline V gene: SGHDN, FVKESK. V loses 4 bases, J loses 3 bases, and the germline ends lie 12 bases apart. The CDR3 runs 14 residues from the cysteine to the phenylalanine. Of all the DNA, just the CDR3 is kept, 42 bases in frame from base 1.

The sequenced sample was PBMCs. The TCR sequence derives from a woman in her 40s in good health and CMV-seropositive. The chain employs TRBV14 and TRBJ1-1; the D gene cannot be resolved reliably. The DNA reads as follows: TGTGCCAGCAGCCTGCCGGGGAGGGACACTGAAGCTTTCTTT. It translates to CASSLPGRDTEAFF.